These T cell receptor beta chains were read from a single sample in a study of blood T cell repertoires in COVID-19. Profiling relied on immunoSEQ multiplex PCR, and the TCRdb table lists in-frame clones only, not all of them. The sample yields 250,000 to 300,000 clones, 88% seen once. Sequencing was carried out using peripheral blood. The source of these receptors is a woman in her 70s with COVID-19, enrolled during active disease. Each CDR3 is given with its conserved first and last residue. Fields, in order: clone size, D gene, V gene, J gene, CDR3 DNA, CDR3 protein. A D gene is named only where the DNA matches it firmly. Clone size, where shown, is once, few, many, or a class for clones that have expanded.

NA,TRBD1,TRBV19,TRBJ2-7,TGTGCCAGTAGTATCAAGACAGGGGGCTCCTACGAGCAGTACTTC,CASSIKTGGSYEQYF
NA,TRBD2,TRBV19,TRBJ2-7,TGTGCCAGTAGTATGGGACTAGCGGGAGGCAGTAGGGACGAGCAGTACTTC,CASSMGLAGGSRDEQYF
NA,NA,TRBV5-1,TRBJ1-4,TGCGCCAGCAGCTTGGCCGGCAGGCAACATGAAAAACTGTTTTTT,CASSLAGRQHEKLFF
few,TRBD1,TRBV7-2,TRBJ2-1,TGTGCCAGCAGCGTGACAGGGGACTACAATGAGCAGTTCTTC,CASSVTGDYNEQFF
NA,NA,TRBV7-8,TRBJ2-7,TGTGCCAGCAGCTTAGGTATCGAGCAGTACTTC,CASSLGIEQYF
once,NA,TRBV2,TRBJ1-6,TGTGCCAGCAATCCCGGACAGTATTCACCCCTCCACTTT,CASNPGQYSPLHF
NA,TRBD1,TRBV29-1,TRBJ2-5,TGCAGCGTTGGACAGGGCGGGCCGACCCAGTACTTC,CSVGQGGPTQYF
once,NA,TRBV7-9,TRBJ1-1,TGTGCCAGCAGCTTATCAAGGCAGGGGAGCGCTGAAGCTTTCTTT,CASSLSRQGSAEAFF
NA,TRBD1,TRBV28,TRBJ1-3,TGTGCCAGCAGTCCCCGGACAGGGGTCGCAAACACCATATATTTT,CASSPRTGVANTIYF
NA,TRBD1,TRBV6-5,TRBJ1-1,TGTGCCAGCACGTTCACAGGGGCGGACACTGAAGCTTTCTTT,CASTFTGADTEAFF
NA,TRBD2,TRBV4-1,TRBJ2-7,TGCGCCAGCAGCCAACCAGCGGGGGATCAACGGGAGCAGTACTTC,CASSQPAGDQREQYF
NA,TRBD1,TRBV7-2,TRBJ1-1,TGTGCCAGCAGCTCCCAGGGACAGATGAACACTGAAGCTTTCTTT,CASSSQGQMNTEAFF
NA,NA,TRBV27,TRBJ2-7,TGTGCCAGCAGTCTATTTGGGCTCAACTACGAGCAGTACTTC,CASSLFGLNYEQYF
NA,TRBD1,TRBV28,TRBJ1-5,TGTGCCAGCAGTTCACCGGGACAGGGGAACAATCAGCCCCAGCATTTT,CASSSPGQGNNQPQHF
NA,TRBD2,TRBV29-1,TRBJ2-7,TGCAGCGTTGATAGCGGGGCCTACGAGCAGTACTTC,CSVDSGAYEQYF
NA,TRBD2,TRBV11-2,TRBJ2-7,TGTGCCAGCAGCTTACAGCGGGGGCTAACCTACGAGCAGTACTTC,CASSLQRGLTYEQYF